The table lists the clone carrying this T cell receptor beta chain with a few counts. The antigen remains undetermined. One end of the junction does not line up with germline, which may come from a read error. The CDR3 covers 14 residues. The germline gives CDR1 MNHEY, CDR2 SVGEGT. This entry comes from a study of blood T cells in healthy people across ages. The second PCR ran about 6 to 11 cycles with a sample-barcoded 5' primer and J-beta primers. TCRdb recomputed calls from the 5' RACE reads with MiXCR, one row per CDR3 protein. This sample has about 620,000 distinct CDR3 sequences, with roughly 20% found just once. General study findings and limits: Strong correlation existed between TCR beta diversity and naive T cell percentage.

V gene TRBV6-2 or TRBV6-3 combines with J gene TRBJ2-3; D is perhaps TRBD1 or TRBD2 (5 bases each). The sequence derives from a man between 70 and 80 years old in good health. Sample: blood. The CDR3 protein is CACSFRDLTDTQYF. The CDR3 nucleotides read TGTGCCTGCAGTTTCCGGGACCTGACAGATACGCAGTATTTT.